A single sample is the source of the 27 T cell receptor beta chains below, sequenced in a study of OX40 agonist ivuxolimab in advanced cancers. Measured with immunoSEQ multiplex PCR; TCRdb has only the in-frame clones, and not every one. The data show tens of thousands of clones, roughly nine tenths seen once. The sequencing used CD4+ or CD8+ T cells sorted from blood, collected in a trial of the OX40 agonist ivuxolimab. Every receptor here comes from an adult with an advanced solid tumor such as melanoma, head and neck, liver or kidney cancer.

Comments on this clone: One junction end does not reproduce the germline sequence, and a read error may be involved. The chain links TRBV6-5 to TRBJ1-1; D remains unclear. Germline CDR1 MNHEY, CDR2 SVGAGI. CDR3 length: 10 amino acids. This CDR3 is CREEGTEAFF. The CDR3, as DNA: TGCCGGGAGGAAGGTACTGAAGCTTTCTTT.

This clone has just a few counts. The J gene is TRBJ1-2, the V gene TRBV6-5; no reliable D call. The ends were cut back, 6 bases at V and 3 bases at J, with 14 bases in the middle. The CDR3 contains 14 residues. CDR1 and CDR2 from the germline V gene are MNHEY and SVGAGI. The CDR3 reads CASRRTTADYGYTF. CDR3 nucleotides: TGTGCCAGCAGGCGGACGACCGCAGACTATGGCTACACCTTC.

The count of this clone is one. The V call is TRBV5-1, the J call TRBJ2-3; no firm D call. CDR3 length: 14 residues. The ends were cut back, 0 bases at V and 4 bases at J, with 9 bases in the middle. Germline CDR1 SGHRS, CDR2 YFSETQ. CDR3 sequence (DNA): TGCGCCAGCAGCTTGGCCAATGGAGCAGATACGCAGTATTTT. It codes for CASSLANGADTQYF. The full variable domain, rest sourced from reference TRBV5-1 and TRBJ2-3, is KAGVTQTPRYLIKTRGQQVTLSCSPISGHRSVSWYQQTPGQGLQFLFEYFSETQRNKGNFPGRFSGRQFSNSRSEMNVSTLELGDSALYLCASSLANGADTQYFGPGTRLTVL.

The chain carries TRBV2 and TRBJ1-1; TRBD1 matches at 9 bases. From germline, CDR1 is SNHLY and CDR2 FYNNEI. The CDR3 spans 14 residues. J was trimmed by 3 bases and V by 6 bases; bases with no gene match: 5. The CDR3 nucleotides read TGTGCCAGCAGGGGGACAGGGCTCGACACTGAAGCTTTCTTT. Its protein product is CASRGTGLDTEAFF. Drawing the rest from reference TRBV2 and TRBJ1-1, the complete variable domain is EPEVTQTPSHQVTQMGQEVILRCVPISNHLYFYWYRQILGQKVEFLVSFYNNEISEKSEIFDDQFSVERPDGSNFTLKIRSTKLEDSAMYFCASRGTGLDTEAFFGQGTRLTVV.

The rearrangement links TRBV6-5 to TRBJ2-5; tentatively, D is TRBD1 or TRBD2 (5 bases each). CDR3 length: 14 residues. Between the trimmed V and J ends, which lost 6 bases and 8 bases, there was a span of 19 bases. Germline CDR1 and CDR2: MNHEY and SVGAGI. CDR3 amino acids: CASRAGMGRDTQYF. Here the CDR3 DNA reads TGTGCCAGCAGAGCAGGGATGGGACGAGACACCCAGTACTTC.

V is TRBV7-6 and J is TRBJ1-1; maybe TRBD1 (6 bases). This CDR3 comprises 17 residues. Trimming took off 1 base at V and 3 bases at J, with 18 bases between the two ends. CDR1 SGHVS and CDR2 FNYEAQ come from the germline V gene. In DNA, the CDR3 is TGTGCCAGCAGCTTAGGGGGGCTGGCGGAGGGAGACACTGAAGCTTTCTTT. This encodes CASSLGGLAEGDTEAFF.

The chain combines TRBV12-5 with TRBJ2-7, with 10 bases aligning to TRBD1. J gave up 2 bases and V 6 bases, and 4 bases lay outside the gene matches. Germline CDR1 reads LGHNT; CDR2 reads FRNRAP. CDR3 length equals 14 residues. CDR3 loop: CASGADRGPYEQYF. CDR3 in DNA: TGTGCTAGTGGCGCTGACAGGGGGCCCTACGAGCAGTACTTC.

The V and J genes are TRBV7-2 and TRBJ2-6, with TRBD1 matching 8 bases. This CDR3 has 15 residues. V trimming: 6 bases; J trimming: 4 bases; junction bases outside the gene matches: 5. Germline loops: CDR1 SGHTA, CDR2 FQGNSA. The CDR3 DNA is TGTGCCAGCAGTCCGCAGGGGGCCGGGGCCAACGTCCTGACTTTC. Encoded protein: CASSPQGAGANVLTF.

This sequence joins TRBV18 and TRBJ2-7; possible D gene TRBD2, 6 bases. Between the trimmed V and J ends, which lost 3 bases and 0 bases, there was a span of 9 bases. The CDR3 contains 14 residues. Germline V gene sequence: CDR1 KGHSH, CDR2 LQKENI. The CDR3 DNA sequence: TGTGCCAGCTCACCTGGGCGGGGCTCCTACGAGCAGTACTTC. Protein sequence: CASSPGRGSYEQYF.

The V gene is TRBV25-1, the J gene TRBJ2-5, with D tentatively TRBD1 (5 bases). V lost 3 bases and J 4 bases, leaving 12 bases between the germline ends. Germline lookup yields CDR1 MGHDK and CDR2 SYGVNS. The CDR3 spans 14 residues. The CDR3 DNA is TGTGCCAGCAGTGAGCAGGGCCGCGGAGAGACCCAGTACTTC. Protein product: CASSEQGRGETQYF. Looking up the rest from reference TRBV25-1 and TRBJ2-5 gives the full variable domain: EADIYQTPRYLVIGTGKKITLECSQTMGHDKMYWYQQDPGMELHLIHYSYGVNSTEKGDLSSESTVSRIRTEHFPLTLESARPSHTSQYLCASSEQGRGETQYFGPGTRLLVL.

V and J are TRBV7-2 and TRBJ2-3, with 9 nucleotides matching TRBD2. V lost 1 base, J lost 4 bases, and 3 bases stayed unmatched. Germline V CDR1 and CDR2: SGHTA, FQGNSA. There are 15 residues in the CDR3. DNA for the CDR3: TGTGCCAGCAGCTTAGGCGGGGGGGCCCCAGATACGCAGTATTTT. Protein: CASSLGGGAPDTQYF.

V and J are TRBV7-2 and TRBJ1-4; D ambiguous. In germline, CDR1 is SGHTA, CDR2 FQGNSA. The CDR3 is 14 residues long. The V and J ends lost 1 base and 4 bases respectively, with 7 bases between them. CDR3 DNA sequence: TGTGCCAGCAGCTTAGGAGGGATTAATGAAAAACTGTTTTTT. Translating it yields CASSLGGINEKLFF. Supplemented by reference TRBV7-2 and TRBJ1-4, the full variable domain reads GAGVSQSPSNKVTEKGKDVELRCDPISGHTALYWYRQSLGQGLEFLIYFQGNSAPDKSGLPSDRFSAERTGGSVSTLTIQRTQQEDSAVYLCASSLGGINEKLFFGSGTQLSVL.

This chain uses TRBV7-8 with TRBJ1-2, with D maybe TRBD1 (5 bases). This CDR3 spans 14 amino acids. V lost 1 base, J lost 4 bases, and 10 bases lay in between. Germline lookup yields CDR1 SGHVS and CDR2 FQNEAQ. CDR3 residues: CASSLGGAGYGYTF. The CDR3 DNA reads TGTGCCAGCAGCTTAGGGGGCGCAGGCTATGGCTACACCTTC.

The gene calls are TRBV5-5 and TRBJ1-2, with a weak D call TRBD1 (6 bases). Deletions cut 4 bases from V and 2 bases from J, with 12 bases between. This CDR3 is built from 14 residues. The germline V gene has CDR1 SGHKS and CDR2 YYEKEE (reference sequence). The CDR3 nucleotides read TGTGCCAGCAGCCCCGGGACACAGAACTATGGCTACACCTTC. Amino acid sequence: CASSPGTQNYGYTF.

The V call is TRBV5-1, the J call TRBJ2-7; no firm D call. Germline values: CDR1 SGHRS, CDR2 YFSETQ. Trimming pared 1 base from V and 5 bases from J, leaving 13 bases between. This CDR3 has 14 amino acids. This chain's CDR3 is CASSLQQITHEQYF. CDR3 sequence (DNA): TGCGCCAGCAGCTTGCAACAGATTACTCACGAGCAGTACTTC.

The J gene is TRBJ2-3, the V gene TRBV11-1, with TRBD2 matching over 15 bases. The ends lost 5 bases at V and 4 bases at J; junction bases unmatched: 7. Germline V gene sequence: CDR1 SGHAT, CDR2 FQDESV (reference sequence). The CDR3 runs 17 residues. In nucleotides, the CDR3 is TGTGCCAGCAGCCCCGGGACTAGCGGGGGGTTTTCAGATACGCAGTATTTT. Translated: CASSPGTSGGFSDTQYF.

Here the CDR3 DNA reads TGTGCCAGTACCGGGGACAGGGATGACTATGGCTACACCTTC. It yields the protein CASTGDRDDYGYTF. This chain joins TRBV19 and TRBJ1-2, with 9 positions matching TRBD1. CDR3 length equals 14 residues. Trimming took 7 bases from V and 3 from J; bases not matched to a gene: 6. Germline loops: CDR1 LNHDA, CDR2 SQIVND (reference sequence). Full variable domain (remainder filled in from reference TRBV19 and TRBJ1-2): DGGITQSPKYLFRKEGQNVTLSCEQNLNHDAMYWYRQDPGQGLRLIYYSQIVNDFQKGDIAEGYSVSREKKESFPLTVTSAQKNPTAFYLCASTGDRDDYGYTFGSGTRLTVV.

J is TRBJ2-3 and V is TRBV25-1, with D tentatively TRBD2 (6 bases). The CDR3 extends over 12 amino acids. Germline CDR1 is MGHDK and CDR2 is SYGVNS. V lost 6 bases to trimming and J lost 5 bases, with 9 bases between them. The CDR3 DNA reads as TGTGCCAGCAGCCAGGAGGGAGATACGCAGTATTTT. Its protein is CASSQEGDTQYF.

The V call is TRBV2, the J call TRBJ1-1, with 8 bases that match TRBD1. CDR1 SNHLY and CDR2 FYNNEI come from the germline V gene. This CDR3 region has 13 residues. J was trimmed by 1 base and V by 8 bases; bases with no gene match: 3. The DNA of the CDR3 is TGTGCCAGCGGCGGACAGGGGAACACTGAAGCTTTCTTT. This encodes CASGGQGNTEAFF.

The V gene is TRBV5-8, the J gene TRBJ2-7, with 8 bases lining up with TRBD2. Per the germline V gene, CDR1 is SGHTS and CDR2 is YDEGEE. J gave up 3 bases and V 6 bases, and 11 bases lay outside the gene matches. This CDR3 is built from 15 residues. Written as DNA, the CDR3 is TGTGCCAGCACCCCGGGCGCGGGGGGCAACTACGAGCAGTACTTC. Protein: CASTPGAGGNYEQYF. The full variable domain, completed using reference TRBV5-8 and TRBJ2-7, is EAGVTQSPTHLIKTRGQQATLRCSPISGHTSVYWYQQALGLGLQFLLWYDEGEERNRGNFPPRFSGRQFPNYSSELNVNALELEDSALYLCASTPGAGGNYEQYFGPGTRLTVT.

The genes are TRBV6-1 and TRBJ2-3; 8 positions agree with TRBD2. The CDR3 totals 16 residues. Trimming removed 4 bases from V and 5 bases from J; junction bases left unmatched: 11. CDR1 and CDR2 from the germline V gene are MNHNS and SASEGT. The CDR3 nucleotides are TGTGCCAGCAGTGCCGGGGGGGCTGATTCAATAGATACGCAGTATTTT. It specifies CASSAGGADSIDTQYF.

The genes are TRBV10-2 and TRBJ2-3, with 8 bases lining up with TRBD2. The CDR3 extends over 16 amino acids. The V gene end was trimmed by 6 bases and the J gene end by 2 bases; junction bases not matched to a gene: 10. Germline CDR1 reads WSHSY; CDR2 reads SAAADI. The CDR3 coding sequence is TGCGCCAGCAGGGGTGGATCGGGGGGGCTCACAGATACGCAGTATTTT. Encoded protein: CASRGGSGGLTDTQYF.

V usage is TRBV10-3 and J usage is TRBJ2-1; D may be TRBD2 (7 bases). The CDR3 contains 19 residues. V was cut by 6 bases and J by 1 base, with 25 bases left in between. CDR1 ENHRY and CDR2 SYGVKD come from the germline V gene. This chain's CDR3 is CAISALQGGLKTSYNEQFF. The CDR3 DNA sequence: TGTGCCATCAGCGCCCTACAGGGAGGGCTTAAGACGTCCTACAATGAGCAGTTCTTC.

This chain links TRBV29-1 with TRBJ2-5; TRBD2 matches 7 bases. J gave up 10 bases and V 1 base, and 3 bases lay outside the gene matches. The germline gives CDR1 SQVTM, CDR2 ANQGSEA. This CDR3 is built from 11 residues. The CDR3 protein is CSVEVGGNQYF. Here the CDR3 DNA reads TGCAGCGTTGAAGTCGGGGGGAACCAGTACTTC.

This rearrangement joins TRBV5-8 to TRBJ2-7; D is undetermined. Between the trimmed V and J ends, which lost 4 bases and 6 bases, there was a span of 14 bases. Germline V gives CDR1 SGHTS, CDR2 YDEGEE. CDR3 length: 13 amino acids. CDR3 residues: CASSPARRAEQYF. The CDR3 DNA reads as TGTGCCAGCAGCCCCGCTCGGAGAGCCGAGCAGTACTTC. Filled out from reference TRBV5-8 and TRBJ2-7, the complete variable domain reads EAGVTQSPTHLIKTRGQQATLRCSPISGHTSVYWYQQALGLGLQFLLWYDEGEERNRGNFPPRFSGRQFPNYSSELNVNALELEDSALYLCASSPARRAEQYFGPGTRLTVT.

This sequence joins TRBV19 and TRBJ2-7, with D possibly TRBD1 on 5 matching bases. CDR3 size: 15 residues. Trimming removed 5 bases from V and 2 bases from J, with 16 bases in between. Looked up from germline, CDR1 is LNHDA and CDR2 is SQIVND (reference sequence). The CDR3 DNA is TGTGCCAGTAGTTCCACAGGTAGGAAACCCTACGAGCAGTACTTC. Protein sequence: CASSSTGRKPYEQYF.

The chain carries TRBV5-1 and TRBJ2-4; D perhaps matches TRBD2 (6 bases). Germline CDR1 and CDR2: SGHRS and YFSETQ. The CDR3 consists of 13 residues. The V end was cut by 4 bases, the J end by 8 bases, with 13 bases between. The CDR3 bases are TGCGCCAGCAGCGGGGGGATTAGGGACATTCAGTACTTC. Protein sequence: CASSGGIRDIQYF.